The T cell receptor beta chain described here comes from a study of blood T cell repertoires in COVID-19. Across the whole study: COVID-19 samples from acute and convalescent phases originated in the United States, Italy and Spain. From T cells, B-cell-depleted T cells, or PBMCs came the material, which was cDNA or gDNA.

V shed 2 bases and J shed 3 bases, with 13 bases lying between them. Looked up from germline, CDR1 is SQVTM and CDR2 is ANQGSEA. The CDR3 is made up of 14 amino acids. Authors' analysis steps: Amplification with reference gene primers provided the estimates of nucleated cell counts. This table comes from immunoSEQ multiplex PCR, and its TCRdb copy is limited to in-frame clones, with some not included. V and J calls and clone size follow that table, whereas D and trimming were derived from the DNA. The sample lists approximately 410,000 clones; roughly 89% were seen once. Specimen: peripheral blood. The chain has TRBV29-1 and TRBJ1-2; the D is unclear. This sequence was found in a woman aged 25 to 39 with active or convalescent COVID-19. The CDR3 sequence: CSVEREIRDYGYTF. The CDR3 DNA reads TGCAGCGTTGAACGCGAGATCCGGGACTATGGCTACACCTTC. Supplemented by reference TRBV29-1 and TRBJ1-2, the full variable domain reads SAVISQKPSRDICQRGTSLTIQCQVDSQVTMMFWYRQQPGQSLTLIATANQGSEATYESGFVIDKFPISRPNLTFSTLTVSNMSPEDSSIYLCSVEREIRDYGYTFGSGTRLTVV.